One sample yielded the 19 T cell receptor beta chains listed below, sequenced in a study of graft-versus-host responses after intestinal transplantation. Antigen specificity for these receptors is unknown. The table came from immunoSEQ multiplex PCR; TCRdb's copy has only in-frame clones and leaves some out. The sample records about 39,000 clones, nearly 95% being singletons. The sequencing used unstimulated CD8+ T cells sorted from spleen or lymph node cells, collected before transplant. These receptors originate from a human donor who was the organ donor for an intestinal transplant.

The chain employs TRBV7-4 and TRBJ2-7; TRBD1 matches 7 bases. The V segment lost 7 bases and the J segment 3 bases; nucleotides outside the gene matches: 9. The germline gives CDR1 SGHVT, CDR2 SQSDAQ. The CDR3 consists of 14 residues. The CDR3 loop reads CASITPDRDYEQYF. The CDR3 DNA is TGTGCCAGCATCACCCCAGACAGGGACTACGAGCAGTACTTC.

This chain uses TRBV19 with TRBJ2-5, with a weak D call TRBD2 (6 bases). This CDR3 region has 15 residues. Between the trimmed V and J ends, which lost 5 bases and 5 bases, there was a span of 18 bases. Germline V gene data show CDR1 as LNHDA and CDR2 as SQIVND (reference sequence). The CDR3 is CASSPNKFGGETQYF. CDR3 DNA sequence: TGTGCCAGTAGTCCCAACAAGTTTGGGGGGGAGACCCAGTACTTC. Based on the CDR3 plus reference TRBV19 and TRBJ2-5, the full variable domain is DGGITQSPKYLFRKEGQNVTLSCEQNLNHDAMYWYRQDPGQGLRLIYYSQIVNDFQKGDIAEGYSVSREKKESFPLTVTSAQKNPTAFYLCASSPNKFGGETQYFGPGTRLLVL.

The rearrangement links TRBV7-9 to TRBJ2-7; TRBD2 might be the D (6 bases). Per germline, CDR1 SEHNR and CDR2 FQNEAQ (reference sequence). The V gene lost 6 bases and the J gene lost 7 bases, with 10 bases spanning the gap. The CDR3 contains 11 residues. The DNA of the CDR3 is TGTGCCAGCAGGGGGGGAGGAGAGCAGTACTTC. Protein product: CASRGGGEQYF.

This clone is termed large. The gene calls are TRBV10-3 and TRBJ1-1; D gene uncertain. V was clipped by 2 bases and J by 6 bases, with 7 bases between them. The CDR3 is made up of 12 amino acids. CDR1 is ENHRY, CDR2 SYGVKD, per germline. In nucleotides, the CDR3 is TGTGCCATCAGTGAGGGGAAGTCTGAAGCTTTCTTT. Translating gives CAISEGKSEAFF.

This clone was recorded only once. The chain employs TRBV4-1 and TRBJ2-7; TRBD2 might be the D (5 bases). Germline CDR1 is MGHRA and CDR2 is YSYEKL. The CDR3 sequence is 16 residues long. Trimming left V 1 base short and J 4 bases short, with 17 bases between. The CDR3 region is CASSQVIGIPFYEQYF. CDR3 coding DNA: TGCGCCAGCAGCCAAGTCATCGGGATTCCCTTTTACGAGCAGTACTTC.

The chain couples TRBV4-2 to TRBJ1-1; D unresolved. V was trimmed by 1 base and J by 3 bases, leaving 21 bases between them. CDR3 length equals 18 residues. Germline-derived CDR1 and CDR2 are LGHNA and YNFKEQ. DNA of the CDR3: TGTGCCAGCAGCCAAGGGCCGGTTCGGGCGGGGTTGGACACTGAAGCTTTCTTT. Protein: CASSQGPVRAGLDTEAFF.

The V gene is TRBV10-3, the J gene TRBJ1-1; D possibly corresponds to TRBD1 (5 bases). V lost 10 bases, J lost 11 bases, and 29 bases lay in between. CDR1 and CDR2 (germline): ENHRY, SYGVKD. This CDR3 is built from 15 residues. The CDR3 is CASGRFKGPSQGAFF. In nucleotides, the CDR3 is TGTGCCAGCGGACGGTTTAAAGGACCCTCCCAGGGCGCTTTCTTT.

This chain links TRBV30 with TRBJ2-7, with D perhaps TRBD2 (5 bases). Germline-derived CDR1 and CDR2 are GTSNPN and SVGIG (reference sequence). Trimming cost V 6 bases and J 2 bases, with 8 bases left between them. The length of the CDR3 is 11 residues. CDR3 residues: CACGKAYEQYF. DNA of the CDR3: TGTGCCTGCGGGAAGGCCTACGAGCAGTACTTC. The full variable domain, in which reference TRBV30 and TRBJ2-7 provide the parts outside the CDR3, is SQTIHQWPATLVQPVGSPLSLECTVEGTSNPNLYWYRQAAGRGLQLLFYSVGIGQISSEVPQNLSASRPQDRQFILSSKKLLLSDSGFYLCACGKAYEQYFGPGTRLTVT.

The chain uses TRBV28 and TRBJ2-1; 7 bases line up with TRBD2. This CDR3 has 10 residues. Trimming at V came to 7 bases and at J to 9 bases, leaving 0 bases not matched to a gene. Germline values: CDR1 MDHEN, CDR2 SYDVKM. The CDR3 reads CASKRGEQFF. CDR3 nucleotides: TGTGCCAGCAAGCGGGGTGAGCAGTTCTTC.

The chain recombines TRBV6-5 with TRBJ1-5, with D perhaps TRBD1 (5 bases). Germline CDR1 MNHEY, CDR2 SVGAGI. The CDR3 loop spans 15 amino acids. The germline V and J ends were trimmed by 4 bases and 1 base, with 11 bases remaining between them. The CDR3: CASSSRVGSNQPQHF. The CDR3 DNA reads as TGTGCCAGCAGTTCCAGGGTAGGGAGCAATCAGCCCCAGCATTTT.

This clone came up once. V is TRBV15 and J is TRBJ2-7, with 11 nucleotides matching TRBD2. CDR3 length: 14 amino acids. The J segment lost 2 bases and the V segment lost 6 bases, leaving 3 bases of the junction unmatched. CDR1 and CDR2 from the germline V gene are LNHNV and YYDKDF (reference sequence). The CDR3 here is CATSSGRGPYEQYF. The DNA for the CDR3 is TGTGCCACCAGTAGCGGGAGGGGCCCCTACGAGCAGTACTTC.

V gene TRBV19 combines with J gene TRBJ1-4; D is perhaps TRBD1 (5 bases). This CDR3 spans 18 amino acids. With 5 bases removed from V and 7 bases from J, the gap between germline ends came to 26 bases. The germline gives CDR1 LNHDA, CDR2 SQIVND (reference sequence). CDR3 region: CASSPPRPSKGFGEKLFF. The CDR3 DNA is TGTGCCAGTAGTCCCCCGAGACCCTCGAAGGGGTTCGGTGAAAAACTGTTTTTT. Full variable domain (remainder filled in from reference TRBV19 and TRBJ1-4): DGGITQSPKYLFRKEGQNVTLSCEQNLNHDAMYWYRQDPGQGLRLIYYSQIVNDFQKGDIAEGYSVSREKKESFPLTVTSAQKNPTAFYLCASSPPRPSKGFGEKLFFGSGTQLSVL.

This chain joins TRBV27 and TRBJ1-1; D is perhaps TRBD1 (6 bases). The germline V gene encodes CDR1 MNHEY and CDR2 SMNVEV (reference sequence). Trimming removed 1 base from V and 0 bases from J, with 12 bases in between. The CDR3 has 16 residues. The CDR3 loop reads CASSLWGTHLNTEAFF. The CDR3 DNA reads as TGTGCCAGCAGTTTATGGGGGACACATTTGAACACTGAAGCTTTCTTT.

This chain links TRBV20-1 with TRBJ1-2, with D possibly being TRBD1 (6 bases). CDR3 size: 11 residues. Germline CDR1 DFQATT, CDR2 SNEGSKA (reference sequence). The V end lost 6 bases, the J end lost 8 bases, and 13 bases lay between the germline ends. This CDR3 is CSARTGKGYTF. CDR3 coding DNA: TGCAGTGCCCGAACAGGGAAAGGCTACACCTTC.

The chain couples TRBV13 to TRBJ2-3; a possible D gene is TRBD1 (6 bases). V was clipped by 4 bases and J by 2 bases, with 16 bases between them. Germline assignment: CDR1 PRHDT and CDR2 FYEKMQ (reference sequence). The CDR3 covers 16 residues. Here the CDR3 reads CASSSSGQPDTDTQYF. Written as DNA, the CDR3 is TGTGCCAGCAGCTCCTCCGGACAGCCCGACACAGATACGCAGTATTTT.

The J gene is TRBJ2-1, the V gene TRBV7-8, with 7 nucleotides matching TRBD2. Germline CDR1 is SGHVS and CDR2 is FQNEAQ. CDR3 size: 16 residues. Unmatched junction bases numbered 9, after V lost 6 bases and J lost 1 base. CDR3 sequence: CASRPLAAQSYNEQFF. The DNA of the CDR3 is TGTGCCAGCAGACCCCTAGCGGCCCAATCCTACAATGAGCAGTTCTTC.

The rearrangement joins TRBV4-1 to TRBJ2-7; D gene uncertain. CDR3 length equals 14 residues. The germline gives CDR1 MGHRA, CDR2 YSYEKL. Trimming took 3 bases from V and 1 from J, leaving 10 bases between them. In nucleotides, the CDR3 is TGCGCCAGCAGCCATAGGCAGCTATCCTACGAGCAGTACTTC. Protein: CASSHRQLSYEQYF.

In this sample, this clone turned up once. Other DNA sequences in the sample encode the same CDR3. V is TRBV6-5 and J is TRBJ2-1, with a possible D match to TRBD1 (6 bases). CDR1 is MNHEY and CDR2 is SVGAGI in the germline V gene. The CDR3 is 15 amino acids. V was pared by 4 bases and J by 0 bases, with 10 bases between. The CDR3 region has the DNA TGTGCCAGCAGTTTGGACAGAAGCTCCTACAATGAGCAGTTCTTC. Translated, it gives CASSLDRSSYNEQFF.

The chain carries TRBV4-1 and TRBJ2-3; 10 bases are a match to TRBD1. The V and J ends lost 1 base and 5 bases, in that order; junction bases with no gene match: 3. CDR1 is MGHRA and CDR2 is YSYEKL in the germline V gene. The CDR3 is 15 amino acids. The CDR3 nucleotides are TGCGCCAGCAGCCAAGGGACAGGGGGTGAAGATACGCAGTATTTT. Encoded protein: CASSQGTGGEDTQYF.